Listed below are T cell receptor beta chains from one sample, sequenced in a study of spatial heterogeneity in lung cancer. MiXCR was run by TCRdb on the 5' RACE reads, yielding one entry per CDR3 protein. This sample has about 7,600 distinct CDR3 sequences; about 10% occur once, and the top ten carry 8% to 11%. Sequenced material: lung tumor tissue, taken at surgery. The receptors come from a female donor with early-stage non-small cell lung cancer. Both conserved end residues are part of each CDR3. The order of the fields is V gene, D gene, clone size, J gene, CDR3 protein, CDR3 DNA. D genes are given only for firm matches. Clone size is not always given. Where it is, it says once, few, many or a class for expanded clones.

v_gene: TRBV19; d_gene: .; abundance: few; j_gene: TRBJ1-5; CDR3aa: CASRMTGWSNQPQHF; CDR3nt: TGTGCCAGTAGGATGACAGGTTGGAGCAATCAGCCCCAGCATTTT
v_gene: TRBV12-3/TRBV12-4; d_gene: .; abundance: few; j_gene: TRBJ1-4; CDR3aa: CASSLSGTNEKLFF; CDR3nt: TGTGCCAGCAGTTTGTCAGGGACTAATGAAAAACTGTTTTTT
v_gene: TRBV7-2; d_gene: .; abundance: .; j_gene: TRBJ2-7; CDR3aa: CASSLVVNGAYEQYF; CDR3nt: TGTGCCAGCAGCTTAGTTGTCAATGGGGCCTACGAGCAGTACTTC
v_gene: TRBV5-1; d_gene: TRBD1; abundance: few; j_gene: TRBJ2-1; CDR3aa: CASSLALKGGGEQFF; CDR3nt: TGCGCCAGCAGCTTGGCCCTAAAAGGGGGCGGTGAGCAGTTCTTC
v_gene: TRBV28; d_gene: TRBD1; abundance: few; j_gene: TRBJ2-3; CDR3aa: CASSSRQGSSTDTQYF; CDR3nt: TGTGCCAGCAGTTCCCGACAGGGCTCTAGCACAGATACGCAGTATTTT
v_gene: TRBV14; d_gene: TRBD1; abundance: medium-sized; j_gene: TRBJ2-4; CDR3aa: CASSHQGATKNIQYF; CDR3nt: TGTGCCAGCAGCCACCAGGGGGCAACCAAAAACATTCAGTACTTC
v_gene: TRBV5-5; d_gene: .; abundance: few; j_gene: TRBJ2-2; CDR3aa: CASSLESRAGELFF; CDR3nt: TGTGCCAGCAGCTTGGAAAGTAGGGCCGGGGAGCTGTTTTTT
v_gene: TRBV9; d_gene: .; abundance: .; j_gene: TRBJ2-1; CDR3aa: CASSVSPSSNEQFF; CDR3nt: TGTGCCAGCAGCGTATCCCCTAGCTCTAATGAGCAGTTCTTC
v_gene: TRBV7-2; d_gene: TRBD1; abundance: medium-sized; j_gene: TRBJ2-3; CDR3aa: CASSSTGVGTDTQYF; CDR3nt: TGTGCCAGCAGCTCGACAGGGGTCGGCACAGATACGCAGTATTTT
v_gene: TRBV6-5; d_gene: TRBD1; abundance: .; j_gene: TRBJ1-1; CDR3aa: CASSPHRGDPKNTEAFF; CDR3nt: TGTGCCAGCAGTCCTCACAGGGGGGACCCGAAGAACACTGAAGCTTTCTTT
v_gene: TRBV7-2; d_gene: TRBD1; abundance: medium-sized; j_gene: TRBJ1-4; CDR3aa: CASSLYRGNEKLFF; CDR3nt: TGTGCCAGCAGCTTATACAGGGGAAATGAAAAACTGTTTTTT
v_gene: TRBV18; d_gene: .; abundance: .; j_gene: TRBJ2-2; CDR3aa: CASSPQPNTGELFF; CDR3nt: TGTGCCAGCTCACCACAGCCGAACACCGGGGAGCTGTTTTTT
v_gene: TRBV30; d_gene: .; abundance: large; j_gene: TRBJ2-7; CDR3aa: CAWTTLDSYEQYF; CDR3nt: TGTGCCTGGACTACCCTTGACTCCTACGAGCAGTACTTC
v_gene: TRBV18; d_gene: .; abundance: .; j_gene: TRBJ2-6; CDR3aa: CASSPQGPSSGANVLTF; CDR3nt: TGTGCCAGCTCACCACAGGGTCCTAGCTCTGGGGCCAACGTCCTGACTTTC
v_gene: TRBV28; d_gene: TRBD2; abundance: medium-sized; j_gene: TRBJ2-7; CDR3aa: CASSWVLAGEQYF; CDR3nt: TGTGCCAGCAGTTGGGTCCTAGCGGGTGAGCAGTACTTC
v_gene: TRBV15; d_gene: TRBD1; abundance: few; j_gene: TRBJ1-5; CDR3aa: CATSARQGTDQPQHF; CDR3nt: TGTGCCACCAGCGCCCGACAGGGGACGGATCAGCCCCAGCATTTT
v_gene: TRBV2; d_gene: TRBD1; abundance: .; j_gene: TRBJ1-1; CDR3aa: CASSPGGFGLAFF; CDR3nt: TGTGCCAGCAGTCCAGGGGGGTTCGGGCTGGCTTTCTTT
v_gene: TRBV28; d_gene: .; abundance: few; j_gene: TRBJ2-7; CDR3aa: CASSLTGAAVYQYF; CDR3nt: TGTGCCAGCAGTTTAACCGGGGCCGCCGTCTACCAGTACTTC
v_gene: TRBV12-3/TRBV12-4; d_gene: TRBD2; abundance: few; j_gene: TRBJ2-5; CDR3aa: CASSPGLAGIGGETQYF; CDR3nt: TGTGCCAGCAGTCCGGGACTAGCGGGCATAGGCGGAGAGACCCAGTACTTC
v_gene: TRBV6-1; d_gene: .; abundance: medium-sized; j_gene: TRBJ2-1; CDR3aa: CASSESKGKGASNEQFF; CDR3nt: TGTGCCAGCAGTGAATCCAAAGGGAAAGGGGCCAGCAATGAGCAGTTCTTC